This note documents a single T cell receptor (beta chain) sequence. Antigen: not known. The PCR made use of 60 Vbeta and 13 Jbeta primers. Clones were read by immunoSEQ multiplex PCR, and TCRdb kept only the in-frame ones, dropping some. The sample lists about 140,000 clones, 70% to 80% occurring once. This sample is part of a study of cytomegalovirus exposure and HLA in healthy donors. The study's findings and limits: Being indistinguishable, some V segments were excluded, TRBV6-2 and TRBV6-3 among them. In vitro experiments confirmed that three CMV-associated chains were specific for CMV antigens.

Germline V CDR1 and CDR2: MNHNS, SASEGT. The CDR3 sequence is 15 residues long. Trimming took 2 bases from V and 4 from J; bases not matched to a gene: 2. Sequenced input: PBMCs. The V gene is TRBV6-1, the J gene TRBJ1-4, with 9 bases matching TRBD1. This receptor was obtained from a woman aged 60-75 years in good health and CMV-seropositive. CDR3 sequence (DNA): TGTGCCAGCAGTGAAAGGGACAGGGTTAATGAAAAACTGTTTTTT. It translates to CASSERDRVNEKLFF.